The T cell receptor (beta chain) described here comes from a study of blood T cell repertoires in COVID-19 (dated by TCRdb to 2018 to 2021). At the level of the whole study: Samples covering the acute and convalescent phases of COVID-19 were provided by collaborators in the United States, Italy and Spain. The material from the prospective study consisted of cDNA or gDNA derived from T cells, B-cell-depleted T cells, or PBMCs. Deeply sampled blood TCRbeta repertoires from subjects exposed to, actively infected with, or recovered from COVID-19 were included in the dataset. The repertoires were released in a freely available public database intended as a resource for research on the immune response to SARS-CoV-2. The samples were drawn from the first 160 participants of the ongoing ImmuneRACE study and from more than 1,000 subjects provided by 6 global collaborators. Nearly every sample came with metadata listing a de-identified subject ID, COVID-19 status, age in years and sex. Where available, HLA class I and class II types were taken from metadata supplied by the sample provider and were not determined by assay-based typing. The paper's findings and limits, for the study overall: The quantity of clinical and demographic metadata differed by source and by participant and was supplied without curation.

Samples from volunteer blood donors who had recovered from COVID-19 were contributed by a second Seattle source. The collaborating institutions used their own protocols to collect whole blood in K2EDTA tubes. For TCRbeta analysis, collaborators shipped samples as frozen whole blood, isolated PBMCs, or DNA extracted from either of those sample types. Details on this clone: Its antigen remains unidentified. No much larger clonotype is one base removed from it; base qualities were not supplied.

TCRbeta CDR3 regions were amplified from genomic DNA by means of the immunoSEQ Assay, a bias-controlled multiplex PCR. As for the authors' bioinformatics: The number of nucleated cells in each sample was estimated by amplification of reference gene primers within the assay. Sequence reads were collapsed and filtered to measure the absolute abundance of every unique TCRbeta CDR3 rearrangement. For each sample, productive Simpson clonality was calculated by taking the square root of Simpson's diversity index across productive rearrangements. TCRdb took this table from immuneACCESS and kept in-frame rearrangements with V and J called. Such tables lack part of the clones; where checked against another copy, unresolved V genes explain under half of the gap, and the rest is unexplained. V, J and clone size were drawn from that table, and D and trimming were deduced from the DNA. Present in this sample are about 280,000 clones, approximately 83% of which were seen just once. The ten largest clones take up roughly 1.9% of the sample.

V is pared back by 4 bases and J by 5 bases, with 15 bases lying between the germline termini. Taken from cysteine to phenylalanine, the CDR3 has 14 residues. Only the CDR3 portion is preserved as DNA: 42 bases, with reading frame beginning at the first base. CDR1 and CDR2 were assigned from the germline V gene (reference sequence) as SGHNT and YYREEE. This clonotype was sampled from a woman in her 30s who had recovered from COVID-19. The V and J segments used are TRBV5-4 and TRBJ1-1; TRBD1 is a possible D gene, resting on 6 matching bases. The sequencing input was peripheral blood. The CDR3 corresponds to CASSLQGWVTEAFF. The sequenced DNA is TGTGCCAGCAGCCTCCAGGGGTGGGTAACTGAAGCTTTCTTT.